The present T cell receptor beta chain was sequenced within a study of T-cell memory formation after mild COVID-19. Whole-study results and caveats: Specificity for SARS-CoV-2 was not confirmed among the second-wave clones peaking on day 37. Mainly in CM and EM were contracting CD4+ clones; CD8+ were in EMRA.

There are many counts of this clonotype. Its antigen is still unknown. V shed 4 bases and J shed 5 bases, with 16 bases lying between them. The CDR3 sequence is 14 residues long. Germline CDR1 SGHRS, CDR2 YFSETQ. TCRdb re-called the 5' RACE reads with MiXCR, one entry per CDR3 protein. In the table there are fewer than 250,000 distinct CDR3 sequences, around 25% of which are singletons. The sequencing input was PBMCs or a T cell subset sorted from them (not recorded which). The chain couples TRBV5-1 to TRBJ2-7; D uncertain. This receptor was identified in an adult woman who had mild COVID-19 (a few samples of this study predate the infection). Cell type and time point are not known. CDR3 in DNA: TGCGCCAGCAGCCTTAGGACGATTCAGGACGAGCAGTACTTC. Encoded protein: CASSLRTIQDEQYF.